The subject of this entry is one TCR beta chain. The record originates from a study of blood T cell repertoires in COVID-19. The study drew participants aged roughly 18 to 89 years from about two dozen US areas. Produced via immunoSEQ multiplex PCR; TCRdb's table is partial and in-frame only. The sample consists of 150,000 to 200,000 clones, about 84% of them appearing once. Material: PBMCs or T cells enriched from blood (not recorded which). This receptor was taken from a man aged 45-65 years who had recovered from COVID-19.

The CDR3 reads CASSPGEGNQPQHF. CDR3 DNA sequence: TGTGCCAGCAGTCCCGGGGAGGGCAATCAGCCCCAGCATTTT. This sequence joins TRBV2 and TRBJ1-5; D is ambiguous. This CDR3 is built from 14 residues. Per germline, CDR1 SNHLY and CDR2 FYNNEI. The germline V and J ends were trimmed by 5 bases and 2 bases, with 10 bases remaining between them.